The following is a T cell receptor beta chain sequence with its context. Its antigen is not identified. This sample is part of a study of shared clonotypes between healthy human individuals. Sorted-subset replicate PCR reactions contained roughly 200 ng DNA, corresponding to around 30,000 T cell genomes. In the original workflow: Junction-only immunoSEQ data arrived without quality scores, meaning filtering differed. Libraries were prepared by immunoSEQ multiplex PCR; TCRdb keeps only in-frame clonotypes and omits some of them. Clone size and the V and J calls come from that table; the DNA yielded D and trimming. The sample records about 2.1 million clones, just over 90% being singletons. The naive CD8 subset, CD45RO-negative cells positively selected for CCR7, excluded terminally differentiated effector memory CD45RA+ cells. Donation came from healthy HIV-negative adults that had no recent acute infections or vaccinations.

Germline CDR1 reads SEHNR; CDR2 reads FQNEAQ (reference sequence). The junction had 1 base not matched to a gene; V was cut back by 6 bases and J by 6 bases. This CDR3 region has 13 residues. Regarding the study as a whole: Naive subsets usually exceeded memory subsets in estimated richness.

Input material: naive CD8+ T cells from PBMCs. The chain joins TRBV7-9 to TRBJ2-1, with TRBD1 matching 11 bases. The receptor was derived from a man between 18 and 35 years old in good health. Some clones in this sample may be carry-over from other donors' samples. This chain's CDR3 is CASSGTGGNEQFF. In nucleotides, the CDR3 is TGTGCCAGCAGTGGGACAGGGGGCAATGAGCAGTTCTTC.